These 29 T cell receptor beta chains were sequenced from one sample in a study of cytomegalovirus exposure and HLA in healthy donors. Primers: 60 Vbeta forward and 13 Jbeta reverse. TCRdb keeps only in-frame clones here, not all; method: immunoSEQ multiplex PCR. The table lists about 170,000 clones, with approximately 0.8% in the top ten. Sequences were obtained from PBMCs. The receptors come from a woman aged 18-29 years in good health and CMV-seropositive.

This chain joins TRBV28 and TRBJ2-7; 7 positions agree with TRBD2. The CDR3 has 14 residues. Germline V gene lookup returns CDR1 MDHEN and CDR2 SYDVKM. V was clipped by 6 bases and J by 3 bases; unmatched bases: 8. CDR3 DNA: TGTGCCAGCAGCCCTGGGGAGGGAGGCTACGAGCAGTACTTC. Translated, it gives CASSPGEGGYEQYF.

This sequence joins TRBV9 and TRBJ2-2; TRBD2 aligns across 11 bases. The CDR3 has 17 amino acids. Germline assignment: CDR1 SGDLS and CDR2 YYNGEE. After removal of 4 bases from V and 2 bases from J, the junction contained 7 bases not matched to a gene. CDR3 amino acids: CASSLGLAVRNTGELFF. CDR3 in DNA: TGTGCCAGCAGCTTGGGACTAGCGGTTAGAAACACCGGGGAGCTGTTTTTT.

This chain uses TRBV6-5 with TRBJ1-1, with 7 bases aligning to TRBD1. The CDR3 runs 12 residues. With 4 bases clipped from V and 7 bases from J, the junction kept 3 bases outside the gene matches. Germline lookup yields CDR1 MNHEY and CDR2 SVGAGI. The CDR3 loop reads CASSSRDSEAFF. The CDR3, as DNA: TGTGCCAGCAGTTCCCGGGACAGTGAAGCTTTCTTT.

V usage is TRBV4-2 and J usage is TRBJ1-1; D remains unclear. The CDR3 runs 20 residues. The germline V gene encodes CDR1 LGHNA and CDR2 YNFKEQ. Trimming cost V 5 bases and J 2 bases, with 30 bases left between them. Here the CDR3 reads CASSIGPEGRRGALNTEAFF. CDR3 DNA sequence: TGTGCCAGCAGCATCGGGCCCGAAGGGAGAAGAGGCGCCCTTAACACTGAAGCTTTCTTT.

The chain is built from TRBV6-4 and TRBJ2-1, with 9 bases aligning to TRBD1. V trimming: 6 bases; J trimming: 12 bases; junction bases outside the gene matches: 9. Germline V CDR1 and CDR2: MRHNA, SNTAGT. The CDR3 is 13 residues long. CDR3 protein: CASSPDGTGRQFF. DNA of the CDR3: TGTGCCAGCAGCCCTGATGGGACAGGGAGGCAGTTCTTC.

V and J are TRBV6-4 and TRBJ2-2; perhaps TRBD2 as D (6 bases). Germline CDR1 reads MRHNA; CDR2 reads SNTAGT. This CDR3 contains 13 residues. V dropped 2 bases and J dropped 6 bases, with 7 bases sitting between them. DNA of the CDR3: TGTGCCAGCAGTGACAGGGAGGCCGGGGAGCTGTTTTTT. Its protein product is CASSDREAGELFF.

In DNA form, the CDR3 reads TGTGCCAGTAGTGTAGCAGCGGGAGGAAGGGAGCAGTACTTC. Protein product: CASSVAAGGREQYF. The J gene is TRBJ2-7, the V gene TRBV19, with 9 nucleotides matching TRBD2. Germline loops: CDR1 LNHDA, CDR2 SQIVND (reference sequence). This CDR3 has 14 amino acids. J gave up 7 bases and V 5 bases, and 9 bases lay outside the gene matches.

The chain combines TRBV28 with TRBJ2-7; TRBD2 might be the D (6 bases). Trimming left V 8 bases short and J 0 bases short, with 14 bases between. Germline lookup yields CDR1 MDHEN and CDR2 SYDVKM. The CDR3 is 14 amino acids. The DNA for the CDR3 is TGTGCCAGCGGGGTGGGCGGGACCTCCTACGAGCAGTACTTC. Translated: CASGVGGTSYEQYF. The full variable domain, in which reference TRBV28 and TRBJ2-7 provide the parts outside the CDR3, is DVKVTQSSRYLVKRTGEKVFLECVQDMDHENMFWYRQDPGLGLRLIYFSYDVKMKEKGDIPEGYSVSREKKERFSLILESASTNQTSMYLCASGVGGTSYEQYFGPGTRLTVT.

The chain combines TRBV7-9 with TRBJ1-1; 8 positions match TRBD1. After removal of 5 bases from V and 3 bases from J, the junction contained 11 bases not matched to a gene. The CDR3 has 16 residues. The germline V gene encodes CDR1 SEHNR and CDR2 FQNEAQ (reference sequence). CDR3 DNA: TGTGCCAGCAGCGCCCGACAGGGGTCACGGGACACTGAAGCTTTCTTT. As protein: CASSARQGSRDTEAFF. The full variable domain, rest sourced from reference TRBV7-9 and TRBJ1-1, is DTGVSQNPRHKITKRGQNVTFRCDPISEHNRLYWYRQTLGQGPEFLTYFQNEAQLEKSRLLSDRFSAERPKGSFSTLEIQRTEQGDSAMYLCASSARQGSRDTEAFFGQGTRLTVV.

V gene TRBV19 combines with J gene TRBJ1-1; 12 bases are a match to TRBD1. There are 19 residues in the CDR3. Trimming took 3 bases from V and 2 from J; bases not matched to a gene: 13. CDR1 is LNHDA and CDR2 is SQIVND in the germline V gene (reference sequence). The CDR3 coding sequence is TGTGCCAGTAGTATCCACCCCAGCCGGGACAGGGGGCCTAACACTGAAGCTTTCTTT. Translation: CASSIHPSRDRGPNTEAFF. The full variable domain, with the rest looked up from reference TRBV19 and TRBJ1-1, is DGGITQSPKYLFRKEGQNVTLSCEQNLNHDAMYWYRQDPGQGLRLIYYSQIVNDFQKGDIAEGYSVSREKKESFPLTVTSAQKNPTAFYLCASSIHPSRDRGPNTEAFFGQGTRLTVV.

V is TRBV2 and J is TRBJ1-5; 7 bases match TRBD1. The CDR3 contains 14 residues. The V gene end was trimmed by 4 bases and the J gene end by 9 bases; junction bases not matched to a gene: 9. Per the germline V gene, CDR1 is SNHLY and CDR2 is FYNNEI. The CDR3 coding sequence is TGTGCCAGCAGTGTCACAGGGGAGGATCGGCCCCAGCATTTT. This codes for CASSVTGEDRPQHF.

CDR3 nucleotide sequence: TGCAGCGTAGCAGGACTAGCAATCTACAATGAGCAGTTCTTC. Protein sequence: CSVAGLAIYNEQFF. The chain employs TRBV29-1 and TRBJ2-1, with 8 nucleotides matching TRBD2. V was pared by 6 bases and J by 3 bases, with 7 bases of the junction left unmatched. CDR1 and CDR2 (germline): SQVTM, ANQGSEA. The CDR3 extends over 14 amino acids.

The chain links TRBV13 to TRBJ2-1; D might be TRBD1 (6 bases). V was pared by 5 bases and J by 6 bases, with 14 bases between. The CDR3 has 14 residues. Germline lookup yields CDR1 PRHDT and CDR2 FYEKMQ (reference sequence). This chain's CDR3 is CASSANRDGNEQFF. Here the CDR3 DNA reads TGTGCCAGCAGCGCGAACAGGGACGGCAATGAGCAGTTCTTC.

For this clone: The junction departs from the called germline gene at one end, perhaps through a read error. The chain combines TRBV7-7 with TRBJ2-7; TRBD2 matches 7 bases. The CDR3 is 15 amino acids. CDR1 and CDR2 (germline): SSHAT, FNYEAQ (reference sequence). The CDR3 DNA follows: TGTGCTAGCAGCTTCCTAGCGGAATCCCCCTACGAGCAGTACTTC. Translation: CASSFLAESPYEQYF.

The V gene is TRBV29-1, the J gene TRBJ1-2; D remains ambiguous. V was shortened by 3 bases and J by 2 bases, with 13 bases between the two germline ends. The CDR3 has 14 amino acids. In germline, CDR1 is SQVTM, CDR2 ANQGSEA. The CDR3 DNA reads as TGCAGCGTTGAGCCCGTACAGCGGAACTATGGCTACACCTTC. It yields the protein CSVEPVQRNYGYTF.

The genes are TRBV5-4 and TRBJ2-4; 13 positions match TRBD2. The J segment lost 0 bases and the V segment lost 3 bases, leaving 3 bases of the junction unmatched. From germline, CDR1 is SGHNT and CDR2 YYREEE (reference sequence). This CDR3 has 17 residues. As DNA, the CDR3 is TGTGCCAGCAGCTCCGGGACTAGCGGGGTAGCCAAAAACATTCAGTACTTC. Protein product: CASSSGTSGVAKNIQYF.

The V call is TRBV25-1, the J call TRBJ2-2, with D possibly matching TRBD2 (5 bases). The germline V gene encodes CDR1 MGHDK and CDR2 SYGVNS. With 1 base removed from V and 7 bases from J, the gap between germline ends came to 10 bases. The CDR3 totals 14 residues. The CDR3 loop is CASSEFRGYGELFF. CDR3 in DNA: TGTGCCAGCAGTGAATTTCGGGGTTACGGGGAGCTGTTTTTT.

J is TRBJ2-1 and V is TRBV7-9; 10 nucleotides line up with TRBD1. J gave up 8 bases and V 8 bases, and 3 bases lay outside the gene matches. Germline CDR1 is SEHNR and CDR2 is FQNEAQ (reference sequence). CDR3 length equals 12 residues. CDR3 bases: TGTGCCAGCGAGGACAGGGGGGATGAGCAGTTCTTC. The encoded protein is CASEDRGDEQFF.

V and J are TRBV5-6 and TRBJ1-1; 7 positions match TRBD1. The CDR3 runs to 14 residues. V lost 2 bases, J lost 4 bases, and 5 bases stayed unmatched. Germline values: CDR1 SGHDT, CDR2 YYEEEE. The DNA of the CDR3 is TGTGCCAGCAGCTTCGTCGGGACAGCCACTGAAGCTTTCTTT. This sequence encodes CASSFVGTATEAFF.

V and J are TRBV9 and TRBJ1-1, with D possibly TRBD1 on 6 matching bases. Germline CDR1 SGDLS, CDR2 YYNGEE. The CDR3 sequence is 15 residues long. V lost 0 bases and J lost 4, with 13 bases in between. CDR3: CASSVATGTGTEAFF. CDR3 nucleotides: TGTGCCAGCAGCGTAGCCACAGGGACGGGCACTGAAGCTTTCTTT.

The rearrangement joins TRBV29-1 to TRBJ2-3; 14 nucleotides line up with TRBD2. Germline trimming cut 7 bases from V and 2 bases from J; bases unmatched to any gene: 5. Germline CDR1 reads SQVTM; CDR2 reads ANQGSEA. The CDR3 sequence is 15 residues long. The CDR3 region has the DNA TGCAGCGCCCCGGGACTAGCGGGGGCCACAGATACGCAGTATTTT. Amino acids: CSAPGLAGATDTQYF.

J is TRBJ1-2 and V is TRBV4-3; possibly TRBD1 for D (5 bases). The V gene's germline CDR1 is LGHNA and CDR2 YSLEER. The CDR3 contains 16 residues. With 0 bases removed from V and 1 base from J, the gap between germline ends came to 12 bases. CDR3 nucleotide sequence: TGCGCCAGCAGCCAAGATAGCGGACAAAGTAACTATGGCTACACCTTC. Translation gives CASSQDSGQSNYGYTF.

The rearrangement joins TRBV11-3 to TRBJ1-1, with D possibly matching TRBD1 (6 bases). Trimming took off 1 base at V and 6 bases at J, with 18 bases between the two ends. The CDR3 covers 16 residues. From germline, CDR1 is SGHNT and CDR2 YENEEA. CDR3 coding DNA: TGTGCCAGCAGCTTAGTACAGGGCGGAAGAAGGGCTGAAGCTTTCTTT. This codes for CASSLVQGGRRAEAFF. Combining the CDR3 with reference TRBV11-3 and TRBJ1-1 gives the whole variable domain EAGVVQSPRYKIIEKKQPVAFWCNPISGHNTLYWYLQNLGQGPELLIRYENEEAVDDSQLPKDRFSAERLKGVDSTLKIQPAELGDSAVYLCASSLVQGGRRAEAFFGQGTRLTVV.

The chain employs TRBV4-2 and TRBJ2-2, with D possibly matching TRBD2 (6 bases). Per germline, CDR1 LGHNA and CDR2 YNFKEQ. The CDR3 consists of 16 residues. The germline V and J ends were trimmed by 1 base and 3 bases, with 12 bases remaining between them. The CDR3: CASSQALASDTGELFF. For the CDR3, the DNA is TGTGCCAGCAGCCAAGCACTAGCATCCGACACCGGGGAGCTGTTTTTT.

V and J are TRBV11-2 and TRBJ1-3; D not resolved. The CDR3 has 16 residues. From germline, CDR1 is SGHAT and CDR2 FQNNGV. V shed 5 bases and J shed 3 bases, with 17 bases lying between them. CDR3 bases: TGTGCCAGCAGCCAAAGCAGGTCGGGGATTGGAAACACCATATATTTT. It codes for CASSQSRSGIGNTIYF.

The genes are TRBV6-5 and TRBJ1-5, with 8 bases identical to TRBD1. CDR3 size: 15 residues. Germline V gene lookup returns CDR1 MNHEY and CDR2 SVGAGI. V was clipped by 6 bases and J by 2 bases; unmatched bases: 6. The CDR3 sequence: CASSNGQGRNQPQHF. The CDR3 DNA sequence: TGTGCCAGCAGCAATGGACAGGGACGCAATCAGCCCCAGCATTTT.

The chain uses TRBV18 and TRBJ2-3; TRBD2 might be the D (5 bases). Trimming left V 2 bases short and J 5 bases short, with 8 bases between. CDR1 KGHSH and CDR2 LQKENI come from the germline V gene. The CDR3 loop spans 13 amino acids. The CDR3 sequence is CASSPRAGDTQYF. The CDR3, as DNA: TGTGCCAGCTCACCAAGGGCGGGAGATACGCAGTATTTT.

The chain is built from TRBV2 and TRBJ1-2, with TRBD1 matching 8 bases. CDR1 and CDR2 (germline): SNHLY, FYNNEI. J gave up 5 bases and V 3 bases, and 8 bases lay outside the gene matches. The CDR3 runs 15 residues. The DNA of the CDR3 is TGTGCCAGCAGTGAGTTCGCGACAGGGGATTATGGCTACACCTTC. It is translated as CASSEFATGDYGYTF. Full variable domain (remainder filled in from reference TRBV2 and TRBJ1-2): EPEVTQTPSHQVTQMGQEVILRCVPISNHLYFYWYRQILGQKVEFLVSFYNNEISEKSEIFDDQFSVERPDGSNFTLKIRSTKLEDSAMYFCASSEFATGDYGYTFGSGTRLTVV.

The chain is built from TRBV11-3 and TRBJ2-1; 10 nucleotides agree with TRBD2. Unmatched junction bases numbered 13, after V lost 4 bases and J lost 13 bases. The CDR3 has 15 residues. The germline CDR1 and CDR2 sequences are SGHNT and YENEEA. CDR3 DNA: TGTGCCAGCAGCTCAAATTTTGAGCGGGAGGGGGAACAGTTCTTC. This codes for CASSSNFEREGEQFF.